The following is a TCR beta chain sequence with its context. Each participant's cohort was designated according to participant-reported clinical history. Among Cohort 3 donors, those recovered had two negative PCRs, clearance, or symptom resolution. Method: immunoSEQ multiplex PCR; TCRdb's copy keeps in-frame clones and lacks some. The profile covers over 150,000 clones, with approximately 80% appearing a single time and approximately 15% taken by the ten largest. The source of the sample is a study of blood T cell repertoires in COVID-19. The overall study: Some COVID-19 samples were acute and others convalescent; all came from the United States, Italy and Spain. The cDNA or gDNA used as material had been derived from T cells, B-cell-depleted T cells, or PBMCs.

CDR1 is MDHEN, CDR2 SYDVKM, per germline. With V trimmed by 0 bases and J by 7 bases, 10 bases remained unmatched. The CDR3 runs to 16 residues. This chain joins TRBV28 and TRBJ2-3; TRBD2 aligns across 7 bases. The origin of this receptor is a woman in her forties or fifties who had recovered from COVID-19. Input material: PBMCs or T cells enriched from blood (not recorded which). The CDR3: CASSLWGGVVSNTQYF. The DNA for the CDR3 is TGTGCCAGCAGTTTATGGGGGGGGGTGGTGTCAAATACGCAGTATTTT.